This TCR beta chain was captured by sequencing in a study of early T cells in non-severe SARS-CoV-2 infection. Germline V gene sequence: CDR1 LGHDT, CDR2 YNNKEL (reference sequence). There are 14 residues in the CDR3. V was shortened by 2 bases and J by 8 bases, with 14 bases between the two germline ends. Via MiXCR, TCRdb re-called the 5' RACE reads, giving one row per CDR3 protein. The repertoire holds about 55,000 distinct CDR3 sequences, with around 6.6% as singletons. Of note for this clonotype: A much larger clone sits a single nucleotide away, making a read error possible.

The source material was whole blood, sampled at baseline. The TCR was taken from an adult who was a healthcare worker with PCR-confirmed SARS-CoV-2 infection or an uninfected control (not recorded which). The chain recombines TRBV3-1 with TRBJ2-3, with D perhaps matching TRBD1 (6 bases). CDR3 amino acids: CASSQQDRDRTQYF. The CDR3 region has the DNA TGTGCCAGCAGCCAACAGGACAGAGACCGTACGCAGTATTTT.